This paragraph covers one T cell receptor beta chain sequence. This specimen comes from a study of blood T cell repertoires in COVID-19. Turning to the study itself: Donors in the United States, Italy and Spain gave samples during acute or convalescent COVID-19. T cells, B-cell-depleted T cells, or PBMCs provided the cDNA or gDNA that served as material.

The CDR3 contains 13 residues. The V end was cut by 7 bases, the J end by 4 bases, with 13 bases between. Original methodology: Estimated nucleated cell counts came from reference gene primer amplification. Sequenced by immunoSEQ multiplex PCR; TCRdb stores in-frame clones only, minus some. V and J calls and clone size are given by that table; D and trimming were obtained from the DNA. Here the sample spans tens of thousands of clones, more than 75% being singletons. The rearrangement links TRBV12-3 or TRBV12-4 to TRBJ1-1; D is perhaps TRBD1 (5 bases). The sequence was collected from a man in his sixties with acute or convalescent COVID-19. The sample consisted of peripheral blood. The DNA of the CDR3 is TGTGCCAGCACCGTTTTCGACAGCACTGAAGCTTTCTTT. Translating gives CASTVFDSTEAFF.